The 10 T cell receptor beta chains below were found in one sample sequenced in a study of blood T cell repertoires in COVID-19. The method was immunoSEQ multiplex PCR; TCRdb's version includes in-frame clones alone and lacks a portion of them. The table shows over 350,000 clones, with 88% occurring only once. Specimen: PBMCs or T cells enriched from blood (not recorded which). Receptors originate from a young woman with acute COVID-19.

The V call is TRBV6-2 or TRBV6-3, the J call TRBJ1-2; 7 positions match TRBD1. The length of the CDR3 is 15 residues. The germline V gene encodes CDR1 MNHEY and CDR2 SVGEGT. V dropped 2 bases and J dropped 6; count of bases not matched to a gene: 9. The CDR3 sequence is CASSYEGRGIDGYTF. DNA of the CDR3: TGTGCCAGCAGTTACGAGGGCAGGGGGATCGATGGCTACACCTTC.

The gene calls are TRBV21-1 and TRBJ1-2. TRBV21-1 is described as a pseudogene. The CDR3 totals 20 residues. CDR3 sequence: CASSRKGLKGPPGGNYGYTF. The CDR3 DNA follows: TGTGCCAGCAGCAGAAAGGGGCTGAAGGGACCCCCGGGAGGGAACTATGGCTACACCTTC.

The chain links TRBV2 to TRBJ1-2; TRBD1 matches at 9 bases. This CDR3 is built from 16 residues. Trimming removed 4 bases from V and 2 bases from J; junction bases left unmatched: 8. Germline CDR1 is SNHLY and CDR2 is FYNNEI. The CDR3 nucleotides are TGTGCCAGCAGTGCTTGGACAGGGGAGTCGAACTATGGCTACACCTTC. Encoded protein: CASSAWTGESNYGYTF.

The chain couples TRBV7-9 to TRBJ1-4; a weak D match, TRBD1 (6 bases). CDR1 is SEHNR and CDR2 is FQNEAQ in the germline V gene (reference sequence). This CDR3 comprises 16 residues. V gave up 2 bases and J gave up 8 bases, with 18 bases separating them. The CDR3 DNA sequence: TGTGCCAGCAGCTTAACCACCCGGGCAGGGGAGGAAAAACTGTTTTTT. Translating gives CASSLTTRAGEEKLFF.

This chain joins TRBV6-1 and TRBJ2-1, with a tentative D call TRBD2 (5 bases). Per the germline V gene, CDR1 is MNHNS and CDR2 is SASEGT. Trimming took 2 bases from V and 10 from J, leaving 9 bases between them. The CDR3 contains 12 residues. The CDR3 spells CASSESRREQFF. In nucleotides, the CDR3 is TGTGCCAGCAGTGAATCCAGGAGGGAGCAGTTCTTC.

V is TRBV7-2 and J is TRBJ2-1, with 13 positions matching TRBD2. V lost 5 bases, J lost 10 bases, and 8 bases stayed unmatched. CDR1 and CDR2 from the germline V gene are SGHTA and FQGNSA. There are 15 residues in the CDR3. CDR3 nucleotides: TGTGCCAGCAGCCGCAGACTAGCGGGGGGAGGCGAGCAGTTCTTC. Amino acid sequence: CASSRRLAGGGEQFF. Looking up the rest from reference TRBV7-2 and TRBJ2-1 gives the full variable domain: GAGVSQSPSNKVTEKGKDVELRCDPISGHTALYWYRQSLGQGLEFLIYFQGNSAPDKSGLPSDRFSAERTGGSVSTLTIQRTQQEDSAVYLCASSRRLAGGGEQFFGPGTRLTVL.

This clone was observed a handful of times. This sequence joins TRBV7-6 and TRBJ1-1, with TRBD1 matching over 8 bases. The germline gives CDR1 SGHVS, CDR2 FNYEAQ. The CDR3 runs 15 residues. The trim removed 3 bases at V and 3 bases at J, leaving 6 bases unmatched. Here the CDR3 reads CASSLVLQGDTEAFF. CDR3 nucleotide sequence: TGTGCCAGCAGCTTGGTATTACAGGGGGACACTGAAGCTTTCTTT. Supplemented by reference TRBV7-6 and TRBJ1-1, the full variable domain reads GAGVSQSPRYKVTKRGQDVALRCDPISGHVSLYWYRQALGQGPEFLTYFNYEAQQDKSGLPNDRFSAERPEGSISTLTIQRTEQRDSAMYRCASSLVLQGDTEAFFGQGTRLTVV.

V and J are TRBV5-6 and TRBJ2-3, with TRBD2 matching 7 bases. The CDR3 extends over 15 amino acids. Germline V gene sequence: CDR1 SGHDT, CDR2 YYEEEE. Trimming removed 3 bases from V and 5 bases from J; junction bases left unmatched: 9. CDR3 nucleotide sequence: TGTGCCAGCAGCTCCCCGGGACTAACTCGAGATACGCAGTATTTT. The encoded protein is CASSSPGLTRDTQYF.

This clone was recorded only once. The J gene is TRBJ2-4, the V gene TRBV24-1; maybe TRBD2 (6 bases). Trimming pared 4 bases from V and 8 bases from J, leaving 17 bases between. Germline V gene lookup returns CDR1 KGHDR and CDR2 SFDVKD. This CDR3 is built from 15 residues. The CDR3 here is CATSEGGVGWDIQYF. The CDR3 DNA reads as TGTGCCACCAGTGAGGGGGGTGTCGGCTGGGACATTCAGTACTTC.

V usage is TRBV6-6 and J usage is TRBJ1-5; D call uncertain. Trimming took 6 bases from V and 4 from J, leaving 13 bases between them. The CDR3 covers 14 residues. Germline-derived CDR1 and CDR2 are MNHNY and SVGAGI (reference sequence). CDR3 protein: CASSQNDWNQPQHF. CDR3 nucleotide sequence: TGTGCCAGCAGCCAGAACGATTGGAATCAGCCCCAGCATTTT.